This T cell receptor beta chain stems from a study of cytomegalovirus exposure and HLA in healthy donors. PCR used 60 Vbeta primers and 13 Jbeta primers. Data came from immunoSEQ multiplex PCR; TCRdb stores just in-frame clones and leaves some out. Of some 110,000 clones listed, around a tenth were seen once; the top ten hold 2.5% to 3.5%. CDR1 is SNHLY and CDR2 is FYNNEI in the germline V gene. Trimming took 1 base from V and 4 from J, leaving 11 bases between them. This CDR3 has 15 residues. This chain links TRBV2 with TRBJ1-5, with a possible D match to TRBD1 (5 bases). The source is a man aged 30-40 years in good health and CMV-seronegative. Source material: PBMCs. Written as DNA, the CDR3 is TGTGCCAGCAGTGAAGTACGGGGGATGAATCAGCCCCAGCATTTT. Protein: CASSEVRGMNQPQHF.